These 10 T cell receptor beta chains originate from one sample sequenced in a study of graft-versus-host responses after intestinal transplantation. Sequencing was performed with immunoSEQ multiplex PCR; in TCRdb, only in-frame clones are kept and a portion is missing. The table lists around 96,000 clones, 90% of them singletons, with about 16% in the top ten. The sample here was PBMCs, taken roughly 410 days after intestinal transplant. The receptors here all came from a human patient who received an intestinal transplant, so some T cells may come from the graft donor.

In this sample, this clone turned up a few times. The genes are TRBV2 and TRBJ1-5; D ambiguous. Germline CDR1 and CDR2: SNHLY and FYNNEI. V lost 5 bases and J lost 9, with 11 bases in between. This CDR3 comprises 12 residues. CDR3 protein: CASSREQWPQHF. For the CDR3, the DNA is TGTGCCAGCAGTAGAGAGCAGTGGCCCCAGCATTTT.

V and J are TRBV11-2 and TRBJ2-5, with D unclear. The V end was cut by 4 bases, the J end by 1 base, with 7 bases between. Germline CDR1 is SGHAT and CDR2 is FQNNGV. The CDR3 has 13 residues. The CDR3 is CASSSRTQETQYF. Here the CDR3 DNA reads TGTGCCAGCAGCTCCAGGACCCAAGAGACCCAGTACTTC.

V is TRBV19 and J is TRBJ1-5; 8 bases align to TRBD1. CDR1 and CDR2 from the germline V gene are LNHDA and SQIVND (reference sequence). V trimming: 3 bases; J trimming: 8 bases; junction bases outside the gene matches: 6. The CDR3 is 14 residues long. The DNA of the CDR3 is TGTGCCAGTAGTATCTACAGGGGGTGGGAGCCCCAGCATTTT. Amino acids: CASSIYRGWEPQHF.

The chain is built from TRBV4-1 and TRBJ2-3; TRBD1 matches at 7 bases. Germline V CDR1 and CDR2: MGHRA, YSYEKL. V gave up 7 bases and J gave up 0 bases; unmatched junction bases: 7. This CDR3 region has 15 residues. The CDR3 spells CASNPDRLSTDTQYF. In nucleotides, the CDR3 is TGCGCCAGCAACCCGGACAGGCTGAGCACAGATACGCAGTATTTT.

This chain uses TRBV4-1 with TRBJ1-5; maybe TRBD1 (5 bases). The CDR3 is 19 amino acids. The germline gives CDR1 MGHRA, CDR2 YSYEKL. The germline V and J ends were trimmed by 1 base and 1 base, with 20 bases remaining between them. The chain's CDR3 is CASSQGWGVSGISNQPQHF. The CDR3 DNA is TGCGCCAGCAGCCAAGGATGGGGGGTATCTGGGATCAGCAATCAGCCCCAGCATTTT.

The CDR3 sequence: CASSLWTGRVDTEAFF. CDR3 coding DNA: TGTGCCAGTAGTCTCTGGACAGGGAGGGTCGACACTGAAGCTTTCTTT. V is TRBV19 and J is TRBJ1-1; TRBD1 agrees at 8 bases. The CDR3 is 16 amino acids. CDR1 is LNHDA, CDR2 SQIVND, per germline (reference sequence). With V trimmed by 5 bases and J by 3 bases, 11 bases remained unmatched.

The chain links TRBV5-5 to TRBJ1-1, with TRBD1 matching 7 bases. The CDR3 is made up of 13 amino acids. The trim removed 1 base at V and 7 bases at J, leaving 4 bases unmatched. Germline V gives CDR1 SGHKS, CDR2 YYEKEE (reference sequence). CDR3 in amino acids: CASSLWGQFEAFF. As DNA, the CDR3 is TGTGCCAGCAGCTTGTGGGGACAGTTTGAAGCTTTCTTT.

The rearrangement links TRBV6-5 to TRBJ2-7; no definite D call. The ends were cut back, 0 bases at V and 7 bases at J, with 10 bases in the middle. This CDR3 is 13 amino acids long. In germline, CDR1 is MNHEY, CDR2 SVGAGI. In DNA form, the CDR3 reads TGTGCCAGCAGTTACTCGAGGCTTGGGGAGCAGTACTTC. It translates to CASSYSRLGEQYF.

The chain combines TRBV6-5 with TRBJ2-2, with D uncertain. The CDR3 is 12 residues long. Trimming pared 6 bases from V and 1 base from J, leaving 3 bases between. Looked up from germline, CDR1 is MNHEY and CDR2 is SVGAGI. DNA of the CDR3: TGTGCCAGCAGAGGGAACACCGGGGAGCTGTTTTTT. This codes for CASRGNTGELFF.

The V and J genes are TRBV6-1 and TRBJ2-2, with TRBD1 matching 10 bases. The CDR3 totals 15 residues. V lost 5 bases to trimming and J lost 5 bases; unmatched junction nucleotides: 5. Germline CDR1 reads MNHNS; CDR2 reads SASEGT. The CDR3 spells CASSTDRGRTGELFF. CDR3 in DNA: TGTGCCAGCAGTACGGACAGGGGGAGAACCGGGGAGCTGTTTTTT.